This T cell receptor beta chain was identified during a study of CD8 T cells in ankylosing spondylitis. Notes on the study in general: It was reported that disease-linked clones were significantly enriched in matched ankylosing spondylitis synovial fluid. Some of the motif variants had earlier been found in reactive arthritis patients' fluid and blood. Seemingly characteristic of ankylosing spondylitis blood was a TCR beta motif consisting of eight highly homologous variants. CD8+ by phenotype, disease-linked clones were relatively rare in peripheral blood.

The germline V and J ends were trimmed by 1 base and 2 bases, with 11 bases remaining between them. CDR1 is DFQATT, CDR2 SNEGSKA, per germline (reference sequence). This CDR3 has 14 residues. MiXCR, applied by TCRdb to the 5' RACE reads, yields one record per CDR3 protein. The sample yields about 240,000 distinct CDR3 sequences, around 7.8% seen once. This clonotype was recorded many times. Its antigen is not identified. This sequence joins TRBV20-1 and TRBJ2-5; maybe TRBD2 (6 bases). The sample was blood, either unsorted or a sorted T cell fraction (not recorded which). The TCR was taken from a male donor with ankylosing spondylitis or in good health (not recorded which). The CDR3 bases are TGCAGTGCTAGAGGCGGGGCGGCTCAAGAGACCCAGTACTTC. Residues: CSARGGAAQETQYF.